The entry below describes one TCR beta chain. Its antigen is undetermined. The sample originates from a study of cytomegalovirus exposure and HLA in healthy donors. The germline V gene encodes CDR1 SNHLY and CDR2 FYNNEI. Trimming removed 6 bases at V and 0 bases at J, with 8 bases between. CDR3 length: 13 residues. Findings and limits, study-wide: Within the data, a cluster of highly shared sequence variants was likely a sequencing artifact. A later analysis showed TCR association rates differing by HLA locus, peaking at DRB1 and lowest at HLA-C. The records held CMV serostatus as the only immune exposure information.

Both 60 Vbeta primers and 13 Jbeta primers went into the PCR. Here immunoSEQ multiplex PCR was the method, and the copy in TCRdb shows in-frame clones only, minus some. The sample contains some 140,000 clones, around four fifths of which appear only once. This TCR was sampled from a middle-aged woman in good health and CMV-seronegative. Sequenced: PBMCs. V is TRBV2 and J is TRBJ2-5, with TRBD1 as a possible D gene (6 bases). The CDR3 here is CASSGQNQETQYF. CDR3 coding DNA: TGTGCCAGCAGCGGACAGAACCAAGAGACCCAGTACTTC.